These T cell receptor beta chains were read from a single sample in a study of T cell repertoires in cytomegalovirus infection. Antigens for these TCRs are unknown. MiXCR, applied by TCRdb to the reads, yields one record per CDR3 protein. The sample holds some 920,000 distinct CDR3 sequences, roughly 31% seen once. The sequences come from cultured CD8+ T cells from PBMCs, collected from culture after CMV antigen stimulation. The receptor set was obtained from a human donor in good health (CMV status not recorded). Some clones in this sample may be carry-over from other donors' samples. Each CDR3 is given with its conserved first and last residue. The D gene is left open where the match is weak.

v_gene: TRBV27
j_gene: TRBJ1-6
d_gene: NA
CDR3aa: CASRIRGNSPLHF

v_gene: TRBV7-6
j_gene: TRBJ2-2
d_gene: TRBD2
CDR3aa: CASSRLAGGPYTGELFF

v_gene: TRBV5-1
j_gene: TRBJ2-3
d_gene: TRBD1
CDR3aa: CASSLAEQGITDTQYF

v_gene: TRBV12-5
j_gene: TRBJ2-6
d_gene: NA
CDR3aa: CASGLMTGSSGANVLTF

v_gene: TRBV5-5
j_gene: TRBJ2-2
d_gene: NA
CDR3aa: CATRPGSAGELFF

v_gene: TRBV6-5
j_gene: TRBJ2-1
d_gene: NA
CDR3aa: CASSYSGTFYSYNEQFF

v_gene: TRBV20-1
j_gene: TRBJ2-3
d_gene: TRBD1
CDR3aa: CSPRDRGVGDTQYF

v_gene: TRBV6-2/TRBV6-3
j_gene: TRBJ1-1
d_gene: NA
CDR3aa: CASSYSSHRVQNTEAFF

v_gene: TRBV28
j_gene: TRBJ2-1
d_gene: TRBD2
CDR3aa: CASSVTPSGGLFEQFF

v_gene: TRBV7-8
j_gene: TRBJ2-2
d_gene: TRBD1
CDR3aa: CASSLEGDRNTGELFF

v_gene: TRBV27
j_gene: TRBJ1-1
d_gene: NA
CDR3aa: CATQTHSYTEAFF